This TCR beta chain was profiled in a study of cytomegalovirus exposure and HLA in healthy donors. Participants comprised healthy donors of bone marrow. Donors had nominal health at sampling but likely had unrecorded immune exposures. A multiplex PCR was run with 60 Vbeta primers and 13 Jbeta primers. The table came from immunoSEQ multiplex PCR; TCRdb's copy has only in-frame clones and leaves some out. The repertoire holds around 140,000 clones, with approximately 79% as singletons. Sample: PBMCs. This receptor was identified in a man aged 50 to 59 in good health and CMV-seropositive.

CDR3 nucleotide sequence: TGTGCCAGCAGCTTATGGGGACAGGGAATAAACACTGAAGCTTTCTTT. Its translation: CASSLWGQGINTEAFF. The chain has TRBV7-2 and TRBJ1-1, with 9 bases identical to TRBD1. The CDR3 runs 16 residues. Germline V gives CDR1 SGHTA, CDR2 FQGNSA. V was clipped by 2 bases and J by 2 bases; unmatched bases: 6.